These T cell receptor beta chains were read from a single sample in a study of CD8 T cells in Susac syndrome. MiXCR was run by TCRdb on the immunoSEQ multiplex PCR reads, yielding one entry per CDR3 protein. The sample yields approximately 190,000 distinct CDR3 sequences, approximately 94% seen once. The sequenced material came from CD4+ T cells from PBMCs. The receptor set was obtained from a human donor with Susac syndrome. Both conserved end residues are part of each CDR3. A D gene is named only where the DNA matches it firmly.

j_call | v_call | d_call | cdr3_aa
TRBJ2-7 | TRBV9 | . | CASSPHGRSYEQYF
TRBJ2-2 | TRBV5-1 | . | CASSLGTANTGELFF
TRBJ1-5 | TRBV7-9 | TRBD1 | CASSAQGLGNQPQHF
TRBJ1-2 | TRBV7-3 | . | CASSLYQEGGYTF
TRBJ1-2 | TRBV6-4 | . | CASSDGATPYGYTF
TRBJ1-1 | TRBV5-1 | . | CASSLGLDGTAGAFF
TRBJ2-5 | TRBV9 | TRBD2 | CASSPRRTSGQETQYF
TRBJ1-1 | TRBV29-1 | TRBD1 | CSGRSGQGVAFF
TRBJ2-7 | TRBV7-2 | TRBD1 | CASSPGQGGLYEQYF
TRBJ1-6 | TRBV28 | . | CASSLTGSYNSPLHF
TRBJ1-6 | TRBV9 | TRBD1 | CASSRDRRRDSPLHF
TRBJ1-5 | TRBV6-6 | . | CASSSAGGNQPQHF
TRBJ1-2 | TRBV29-1 | TRBD1 | CSVVGTPTGNYGYTF
TRBJ2-3 | TRBV11-2 | TRBD2 | CASSLSGGASTDTQYF
TRBJ1-6 | TRBV30 | TRBD1 | CAWARDSNNSPLHF
TRBJ1-4 | TRBV12-3/TRBV12-4 | TRBD1 | CASSPPATGVNEKLFF
TRBJ1-1 | TRBV5-4 | TRBD1 | CASSLDRGTNTEAFF
TRBJ2-3 | TRBV7-6 | . | CASSQSMDTQYF
TRBJ2-5 | TRBV25-1 | . | CASSEYVGGRETQYF
TRBJ1-1 | TRBV5-1 | . | CASSLATVNTEAFF
TRBJ1-2 | TRBV5-1 | . | CASSLTQGGSGYTF
TRBJ2-1 | TRBV29-1 | TRBD2 | CSVEWRGDYNEQFF
TRBJ2-1 | TRBV14 | . | CASSQDNGVGSYNEQFF
TRBJ1-1 | TRBV5-1 | . | CASSTQGGITEAFF
TRBJ2-5 | TRBV6-5 | . | CASSTRTLGEETQYF
TRBJ1-2 | TRBV9 | TRBD1 | CASREDRGANYGYTF
TRBJ2-7 | TRBV27 | . | CASSLRGFTYEQYF
TRBJ2-2 | TRBV9 | . | CASSVGLGGGTGELFF
TRBJ1-5 | TRBV6-1 | . | CASSSGSGNQPQHF
TRBJ2-5 | TRBV4-3 | TRBD1 | CASSQGTGSVRGTQYF
TRBJ2-1 | TRBV12-3/TRBV12-4 | . | CASSFITYNEQFF
TRBJ2-6 | TRBV7-9 | . | CASSLWSRGLYSGANVLTF
TRBJ2-2 | TRBV7-7 | TRBD2 | CASSFREGPSGTGELFF
TRBJ2-3 | TRBV30 | TRBD1 | CAWSVQGGQDTQYF
TRBJ1-4 | TRBV12-3/TRBV12-4 | TRBD1 | CASSLPTHRGEKLFF
TRBJ1-6 | TRBV14 | . | CASSPRGVSPLHF